These 18 T cell receptor beta chains were sequenced from one sample in a study of cytomegalovirus exposure and HLA in healthy donors. Only in-frame clones appear in the TCRdb table, and some are missing; sequencing was by immunoSEQ multiplex PCR. Of about 200,000 clones listed, around 84% were seen once; the top ten hold 10% to 15%. The sample was PBMCs. These receptors were obtained from a woman aged 25 to 39 in good health and CMV-seropositive.

This clone was picked up one time. The V and J genes are TRBV28 and TRBJ1-2, with D unresolved. Per the germline V gene, CDR1 is MDHEN and CDR2 is SYDVKM. V was pared by 3 bases and J by 4 bases, with 9 bases between. The CDR3 consists of 13 residues. CDR3 DNA sequence: TGTGCCAGCAGTTTCCCAGAAAGCTATGGCTACACCTTC. Amino acids: CASSFPESYGYTF.

The rearrangement links TRBV18 to TRBJ1-1; possible D gene TRBD1, 5 bases. The CDR3 runs 13 residues. The germline CDR1 and CDR2 sequences are KGHSH and LQKENI. With 6 bases removed from V and 1 base from J, the gap between germline ends came to 9 bases. CDR3 sequence: CASSPGGNTEAFF. CDR3 bases: TGTGCCAGCTCCCCCGGGGGGAACACTGAAGCTTTCTTT.

This sequence joins TRBV27 and TRBJ2-2, with unresolved D. The V gene's germline CDR1 is MNHEY and CDR2 SMNVEV (reference sequence). The CDR3 is made up of 13 amino acids. Trimming shortened V by 2 bases and J by 3 bases, and 4 bases separated the two germline ends. The DNA of the CDR3 is TGTGCCAGCAGTTTACCGTACACCGGGGAGCTGTTTTTT. Translated: CASSLPYTGELFF.

Details on this clone: The sample holds other DNA sequences that translate to the same CDR3. The rearrangement links TRBV25-1 to TRBJ2-1; weak D call: TRBD2 (7 bases). V was cut by 4 bases and J by 10 bases, with 8 bases left in between. The length of the CDR3 is 11 residues. The germline gives CDR1 MGHDK, CDR2 SYGVNS. The CDR3 spells CASSGGGEQFF. In DNA, the CDR3 is TGTGCCAGCAGTGGGGGGGGCGAGCAGTTCTTC.

The V call is TRBV19, the J call TRBJ1-5, with 7 positions matching TRBD1. CDR1 is LNHDA and CDR2 is SQIVND in the germline V gene (reference sequence). Unmatched junction bases numbered 8, after V lost 5 bases and J lost 4 bases. This CDR3 is 15 amino acids long. The CDR3 spells CASSAQMTGNQPQHF. DNA for the CDR3: TGTGCCAGTAGTGCCCAAATGACAGGGAATCAGCCCCAGCATTTT.

V and J are TRBV4-1 and TRBJ1-1; tentatively, D is TRBD1 (6 bases). Germline CDR1 and CDR2: MGHRA and YSYEKL. The CDR3 consists of 15 residues. Trimming took 4 bases from V and 1 from J, leaving 13 bases between them. CDR3 DNA: TGCGCCAGCAGCCGGGGGCCAGGGAGGAACACTGAAGCTTTCTTT. Translation gives CASSRGPGRNTEAFF.

This chain links TRBV7-9 with TRBJ2-1, with 7 bases lining up with TRBD1. V lost 5 bases and J lost 5; bases outside the gene matches: 3. This CDR3 is built from 13 residues. Per the germline V gene, CDR1 is SEHNR and CDR2 is FQNEAQ (reference sequence). CDR3 sequence: CASSATGDNEQFF. The CDR3 DNA follows: TGTGCCAGCAGCGCCACAGGGGACAATGAGCAGTTCTTC. The entire variable domain, with the rest obtained from reference TRBV7-9 and TRBJ2-1, is as follows: DTGVSQNPRHKITKRGQNVTFRCDPISEHNRLYWYRQTLGQGPEFLTYFQNEAQLEKSRLLSDRFSAERPKGSFSTLEIQRTEQGDSAMYLCASSATGDNEQFFGPGTRLTVL.

This rearrangement joins TRBV6-5 to TRBJ2-7; 8 bases match TRBD2. The CDR3 has 15 amino acids. The V gene's germline CDR1 is MNHEY and CDR2 SVGAGI. With V trimmed by 0 bases and J by 2 bases, 3 bases remained unmatched. CDR3 sequence reads: CASSYSRTSPYEQYF. The CDR3 region has the DNA TGTGCCAGCAGTTACTCTCGGACTAGCCCCTACGAGCAGTACTTC.

This rearrangement joins TRBV28 to TRBJ1-5, with D perhaps TRBD1 (5 bases). V shed 2 bases and J shed 2 bases, with 10 bases lying between them. Germline V lookup: CDR1 MDHEN, CDR2 SYDVKM. The CDR3 is 15 residues long. CDR3 coding DNA: TGTGCCAGCAGTTTAAGGCCGACAGGCAATCAGCCCCAGCATTTT. Amino acid sequence: CASSLRPTGNQPQHF.

This sequence joins TRBV10-3 and TRBJ2-7, with 8 bases that match TRBD2. Germline V gene data show CDR1 as ENHRY and CDR2 as SYGVKD. The CDR3 consists of 16 residues. V shed 7 bases and J 5 bases; nucleotides not matched to a gene: 16. This chain's CDR3 is CAINTGRSGRVNEQYF. The CDR3 bases are TGTGCCATCAACACCGGTCGGAGCGGGAGAGTAAACGAGCAGTACTTC.

The V call is TRBV5-1, the J call TRBJ2-1; TRBD1 agrees at 12 bases. The V gene's germline CDR1 is SGHRS and CDR2 YFSETQ. The CDR3 consists of 14 residues. Losses at the gene ends were 4 bases for V and 14 bases for J; bases not matched to a gene: 10. CDR3 in DNA: TGCGCCAGCAGCCAACTGCCCGGGACAGGGGGCGAGTTCTTC. Its translation is CASSQLPGTGGEFF.

The chain links TRBV13 to TRBJ2-7; TRBD2 aligns across 10 bases. The CDR3 runs 15 residues. V shed 5 bases, J shed 3 bases, and the junction held 7 bases outside the gene matches. Germline V CDR1 and CDR2: PRHDT, FYEKMQ (reference sequence). As DNA, the CDR3 is TGTGCCAGCAGCACATGGACTAGCGGTATCTACGAGCAGTACTTC. It is translated as CASSTWTSGIYEQYF.

This clone turned up a few times. The chain links TRBV7-6 to TRBJ1-1; tentatively, D is TRBD1 (6 bases). CDR3 length: 13 amino acids. Trimming removed 5 bases at V and 7 bases at J, with 14 bases between. The germline V gene has CDR1 SGHVS and CDR2 FNYEAQ. The CDR3 DNA follows: TGTGCCAGCAGCACCACAGGGCGCGGTGAAGCTTTCTTT. This translates into CASSTTGRGEAFF.

This clone was picked up a small number of times. V is TRBV27 and J is TRBJ1-5, with TRBD1 identical over 8 bases. Germline V gene sequence: CDR1 MNHEY, CDR2 SMNVEV (reference sequence). The CDR3 runs to 14 residues. V dropped 5 bases and J dropped 2; count of bases not matched to a gene: 2. The CDR3 coding sequence is TGTGCCAGCAGTAAGGACAGGGGCAATCAGCCCCAGCATTTT. Translation gives CASSKDRGNQPQHF.

V and J are TRBV19 and TRBJ1-5; D is perhaps TRBD1 (6 bases). The CDR3 consists of 14 residues. Germline V gene sequence: CDR1 LNHDA, CDR2 SQIVND (reference sequence). V was cut by 5 bases and J by 7 bases, with 15 bases left in between. The CDR3 reads CASSETGRGQPQHF. The CDR3 region has the DNA TGTGCCAGTAGTGAAACAGGGAGGGGGCAGCCCCAGCATTTT. The whole variable domain, filled in from reference TRBV19 and TRBJ1-5, reads DGGITQSPKYLFRKEGQNVTLSCEQNLNHDAMYWYRQDPGQGLRLIYYSQIVNDFQKGDIAEGYSVSREKKESFPLTVTSAQKNPTAFYLCASSETGRGQPQHFGDGTRLSIL.

This chain connects TRBV7-2 to TRBJ1-3; D ambiguous. Trimming removed 4 bases at V and 2 bases at J, with 9 bases between. Germline V gene data show CDR1 as SGHTA and CDR2 as FQGNSA. This CDR3 spans 14 amino acids. The CDR3 here is CASSSAGPGNTIYF. Here the CDR3 DNA reads TGTGCCAGCAGCTCGGCAGGCCCTGGAAACACCATATATTTT. Using reference TRBV7-2 and TRBJ1-3 for the parts outside the CDR3, the full variable domain is GAGVSQSPSNKVTEKGKDVELRCDPISGHTALYWYRQSLGQGLEFLIYFQGNSAPDKSGLPSDRFSAERTGGSVSTLTIQRTQQEDSAVYLCASSSAGPGNTIYFGEGSWLTVV.

With regard to this clone: A junction boundary mismatches the germline segment, possibly from a read error. This chain connects TRBV7-7 to TRBJ2-5; no clear D gene. Per germline, CDR1 SSHAT and CDR2 FNYEAQ (reference sequence). The CDR3 is 15 residues long. The CDR3: CASSTGPEEQETQYF. As DNA, the CDR3 is TGTGCTAGCAGCACCGGCCCCGAGGAACAAGAGACCCAGTACTTC.

The V and J genes are TRBV2 and TRBJ1-1; TRBD1 might be the D (5 bases). The CDR3 runs to 14 residues. The germline V gene encodes CDR1 SNHLY and CDR2 FYNNEI. The ends were cut back, 6 bases at V and 5 bases at J, with 16 bases in the middle. The CDR3 DNA is TGTGCCAGCAGCCTCACTCAGGGCTCGACTGAAGCTTTCTTT. Protein product: CASSLTQGSTEAFF.